Presented here are 29 T cell receptor beta chains from one specimen sequenced in a study of preoperative IRX-2 immunotherapy in early breast cancer. As for treatment: preoperative locoregional IRX-2 cytokine immunotherapy. Here immunoSEQ multiplex PCR was the method, and the copy in TCRdb shows in-frame clones only, minus some. The sample lists roughly 34,000 clones; nearly 90% were seen once. The sample was tumor tissue, taken after IRX-2 immunotherapy. The receptors were gathered from a human donor with breast cancer.

Here the CDR3 reads CASSPAQGDYGYTF. The CDR3, as DNA: TGTGCCAGCTCACCAGCCCAGGGTGACTATGGCTACACCTTC. V is TRBV18 and J is TRBJ1-2, with D perhaps TRBD1 (5 bases). The CDR3 is 14 amino acids. V shed 2 bases and J shed 3 bases, with 10 bases lying between them. Germline CDR1 reads KGHSH; CDR2 reads LQKENI.

The CDR3 nucleotides read TGTGCCAGCAGCCGAGGGACTAGCGTACTCAATGAGCAGTTCTTC. Translation: CASSRGTSVLNEQFF. The rearrangement uses TRBV7-5 and TRBJ2-1; TRBD2, the table's D call, lacks a check against the DNA. TRBV7-5 has pseudogene status. The CDR3 is 15 amino acids.

The chain carries TRBV11-3 and TRBJ2-1; D unresolved. The CDR3 is 16 residues long. Trimming pared 3 bases from V and 0 bases from J, leaving 12 bases between. From germline, CDR1 is SGHNT and CDR2 YENEEA. CDR3 region: CASSFIQVSSYNEQFF. CDR3 DNA sequence: TGTGCCAGCAGCTTCATTCAGGTCAGCTCCTACAATGAGCAGTTCTTC. The full variable domain, in which reference TRBV11-3 and TRBJ2-1 provide the parts outside the CDR3, is EAGVVQSPRYKIIEKKQPVAFWCNPISGHNTLYWYLQNLGQGPELLIRYENEEAVDDSQLPKDRFSAERLKGVDSTLKIQPAELGDSAVYLCASSFIQVSSYNEQFFGPGTRLTVL.

This chain links TRBV11-3 with TRBJ2-1, with 8 nucleotides matching TRBD2. Germline loops: CDR1 SGHNT, CDR2 YENEEA. The junction had 2 bases not matched to a gene; V was cut back by 6 bases and J by 1 base. This CDR3 contains 14 residues. The CDR3 region is CASRSSGSYNEQFF. The CDR3 DNA sequence: TGTGCCAGCAGGTCTAGCGGGTCCTACAATGAGCAGTTCTTC.

The chain joins TRBV30 to TRBJ1-3; D is unresolved. Trimming stripped 3 bases from V and 0 bases from J, with 3 bases between. The CDR3 sequence is 12 residues long. Looked up from germline, CDR1 is GTSNPN and CDR2 is SVGIG (reference sequence). CDR3 coding DNA: TGTGCCTGGAGCAGCTCTGGAAACACCATATATTTT. Its translation is CAWSSSGNTIYF.

This clone was counted only a few times. This chain connects TRBV6-8 to TRBJ2-7; D possibly uses TRBD1 or TRBD2 (6 bases each). V was pared by 7 bases and J by 5 bases, with 21 bases between. The CDR3 runs 15 residues. Germline V CDR1 and CDR2: MNHGY, SAAAGT. The DNA for the CDR3 is TGTGCCAGCATGGGTCGGGGGCGAGGGGTCAACGAGCAGTACTTC. Residues: CASMGRGRGVNEQYF.

The rearrangement joins TRBV11-3 to TRBJ2-7, with TRBD2 identical over 7 bases. Losses at the gene ends were 3 bases for V and 4 bases for J; bases not matched to a gene: 9. Germline lookup yields CDR1 SGHNT and CDR2 YENEEA. The CDR3 is made up of 15 amino acids. The CDR3 loop reads CASSLGAGIGYEQYF. The DNA of the CDR3 is TGTGCCAGCAGCTTGGGAGCGGGAATTGGATACGAGCAGTACTTC.

The chain combines TRBV6-8 with TRBJ2-2; weak D call: TRBD2 (5 bases). V shed 10 bases and J shed 1 base, with 13 bases lying between them. From germline, CDR1 is MNHGY and CDR2 SAAAGT. This CDR3 has 14 residues. As DNA, the CDR3 is TGTGCCACCGGCCTAGCTGTGAACACCGGGGAGCTGTTTTTT. The encoded protein is CATGLAVNTGELFF.

The rearrangement links TRBV10-3 to TRBJ2-7; TRBD1 aligns across 12 bases. V lost 2 bases to trimming and J lost 6 bases; unmatched junction nucleotides: 5. CDR1 ENHRY and CDR2 SYGVKD come from the germline V gene. The CDR3 has 15 residues. The CDR3 nucleotides read TGTGCCATCAGTGAGGCCGGGACAGGGGGCGCCGAGCAGTACGTC. This encodes CAISEAGTGGAEQYV.

The rearrangement joins TRBV12-2 to TRBJ2-3; the table's D call, TRBD2, was not checked against the DNA. TRBV12-2 is an annotated pseudogene. The CDR3 covers 17 residues. DNA of the CDR3: TGTGCAAGTCGCTTAGCGTATGGGGACTGGTGGGGAGATACGCAGTATTTT. It is translated as CASRLAYGDWWGDTQYF.

This clone has just one count. This rearrangement joins TRBV7-1 to TRBJ2-7; TRBD1 matches at 9 bases. Being an ORF, TRBV7-1 has a function that is uncertain. This CDR3 contains 16 residues. J gave up 0 bases and V 5 bases, and 8 bases lay outside the gene matches. The CDR3 coding sequence is TGTGCCAGCAGCCTGGGACAGGGTGTCTACTCCTACGAGCAGTACGTC. It codes for CASSLGQGVYSYEQYV.

This clone appeared a single time. The J gene is TRBJ2-5, the V gene TRBV11-3; TRBD2 might be the D (6 bases). The germline V gene encodes CDR1 SGHNT and CDR2 YENEEA. CDR3 length: 14 residues. Trimming left V 1 base short and J 5 bases short, with 11 bases between. CDR3 bases: TGTGCCAGCAGCTTAGGCGGGGCCGGGGAGACCCAGTACTTC. Its translation is CASSLGGAGETQYF.

V is TRBV6-8 and J is TRBJ1-1; D not resolved. Between the trimmed V and J ends, which lost 7 bases and 0 bases, there was a span of 15 bases. The CDR3 is 15 amino acids. In germline, CDR1 is MNHGY, CDR2 SAAAGT. CDR3 in amino acids: CASKPHRDVNTEAFF. CDR3 nucleotides: TGTGCCAGCAAACCCCACCGGGATGTGAACACTGAAGCTTTCTTT.

The chain carries TRBV6-7 and TRBJ2-7; D could derive from TRBD1 or TRBD2 (5 bases each). TRBV6-7 is given ORF status, its function remaining uncertain. CDR3 length: 14 amino acids. Deletions cut 6 bases from V and 1 base from J, with 13 bases between. CDR3 sequence: CASRWDRRSYEQYV. The CDR3 DNA sequence: TGTGCCAGCAGGTGGGACCGCCGATCCTACGAGCAGTACGTC.

V gene TRBV7-7 combines with J gene TRBJ2-5; TRBD2 matches 9 bases. Per the germline V gene, CDR1 is SSHAT and CDR2 is FNYEAQ (reference sequence). The V segment lost 5 bases and the J segment 1 base; nucleotides outside the gene matches: 2. CDR3 size: 14 residues. The CDR3 region is CASSLSGGQETQYF. In DNA form, the CDR3 reads TGTGCCAGCAGCCTTAGCGGGGGCCAAGAGACCCAGTACTTC.

This clone was seen only a few times. The CDR3 spells CASSLGPNTGELFF. The CDR3 DNA reads TGCGCCAGCAGCCTGGGACCAAACACCGGGGAGCTGTTTTTT. This chain uses TRBV23-1 with TRBJ2-2; D is perhaps TRBD1 or TRBD2 (5 bases each). TRBV23-1 is an ORF; its function is uncertain. CDR3 length: 14 residues. V lost 6 bases to trimming and J lost 2 bases, with 10 bases between them.

V is TRBV29-1 and J is TRBJ1-1; no clear D. The germline CDR1 and CDR2 sequences are SQVTM and ANQGSEA. This CDR3 has 12 residues. Trimming pared 4 bases from V and 1 base from J, leaving 7 bases between. Here the CDR3 reads CSVVSTNTEAFF. The CDR3 DNA reads as TGCAGCGTTGTGAGCACGAACACTGAAGCTTTCTTT.

The chain recombines TRBV5-1 with TRBJ1-1; 7 positions agree with TRBD1. Germline V gene sequence: CDR1 SGHRS, CDR2 YFSETQ. The trim removed 3 bases at V and 1 base at J, leaving 6 bases unmatched. The CDR3 has 15 amino acids. The CDR3 coding sequence is TGCGCCAGCAGCTGGGGGACAGTAAGGAACACTGAAGCTTTCTTT. Amino acids: CASSWGTVRNTEAFF.

This rearrangement joins TRBV19 to TRBJ2-3; 12 positions agree with TRBD2. This CDR3 region has 15 residues. Germline-derived CDR1 and CDR2 are LNHDA and SQIVND (reference sequence). V lost 5 bases and J lost 6; bases outside the gene matches: 6. The CDR3 spells CASSVTSGGSDTQYF. As DNA, the CDR3 is TGTGCCAGTAGTGTAACTAGCGGGGGGTCCGATACGCAGTATTTT.

This clone occurred once. The CDR3 sequence is CASSSNRDTDNQPQHF. CDR3 coding DNA: TGTGCCAGTAGCTCAAACAGGGATACGGACAATCAGCCCCAGCATTTT. The chain is built from TRBV19 and TRBJ1-5; a possible D gene is TRBD1 (6 bases). V lost 6 bases and J 3 bases, leaving 18 bases between the germline ends. The CDR3 loop spans 16 amino acids. Germline V gives CDR1 LNHDA, CDR2 SQIVND (reference sequence).

The CDR3 DNA is TGTGCCTGGAGTAAGGGGGCTGGGGCCAACGTCCTGACTTTC. It translates to CAWSKGAGANVLTF. The rearrangement links TRBV30 to TRBJ2-6, with D tentatively TRBD1 (6 bases). V was cut by 2 bases and J by 2 bases, with 7 bases left in between. The CDR3 sequence is 14 residues long. Germline lookup yields CDR1 GTSNPN and CDR2 SVGIG (reference sequence).

The CDR3 DNA is TGTGCCAGCAGCCCCGACAGGGGACCCTACGAGCAGTACTTC. The encoded protein is CASSPDRGPYEQYF. This chain connects TRBV6-8 to TRBJ2-7, with 8 bases that match TRBD1. The CDR3 consists of 14 residues. With V trimmed by 6 bases and J by 2 bases, 6 bases remained unmatched. Germline V CDR1 and CDR2: MNHGY, SAAAGT.

V is TRBV30 and J is TRBJ1-4; D gene uncertain. CDR1 and CDR2 (germline): GTSNPN, SVGIG (reference sequence). Trimming cost V 0 bases and J 13 bases, with 15 bases left between them. The CDR3 has 13 residues. CDR3 protein: CAWSVLPGKGLFF. DNA of the CDR3: TGTGCCTGGAGTGTACTCCCGGGGAAAGGACTGTTTTTT.

This chain uses TRBV6-8 with TRBJ1-3; D might be TRBD1 (6 bases). Germline-derived CDR1 and CDR2 are MNHGY and SAAAGT. The ends were cut back, 6 bases at V and 2 bases at J, with 17 bases in the middle. The CDR3 spans 16 residues. CDR3 sequence: CASSRNLQGTGNTIYF. Here the CDR3 DNA reads TGTGCCAGCAGCAGAAACTTACAGGGAACTGGAAACACCATATATTTT.

This rearrangement joins TRBV11-3 to TRBJ2-3; unclear D gene. The CDR3 runs 16 residues. Germline CDR1 SGHNT, CDR2 YENEEA. V lost 0 bases to trimming and J lost 0 bases, with 10 bases between them. DNA for the CDR3: TGTGCCAGCAGCTTAGAACTTTCGGTAAGCACAGATACGCAGTATTTT. Translated: CASSLELSVSTDTQYF. The complete variable domain, with remaining parts taken from reference TRBV11-3 and TRBJ2-3, reads EAGVVQSPRYKIIEKKQPVAFWCNPISGHNTLYWYLQNLGQGPELLIRYENEEAVDDSQLPKDRFSAERLKGVDSTLKIQPAELGDSAVYLCASSLELSVSTDTQYFGPGTRLTVL.

The gene calls are TRBV18 and TRBJ1-2; D call uncertain. CDR1 is KGHSH and CDR2 is LQKENI in the germline V gene. V dropped 3 bases and J dropped 0 bases, with 14 bases sitting between them. The CDR3 extends over 16 amino acids. The CDR3 DNA sequence: TGTGCCAGCTCACCTCTTACGGGGAGATCTAACTATGGCTACACCTTC. Protein product: CASSPLTGRSNYGYTF.

The CDR3 bases are TGCGCCAGCAGCCTATGGACAGGGGGCTACGAGCAGTACGTC. Encoded protein: CASSLWTGGYEQYV. The rearrangement joins TRBV5-1 to TRBJ2-7, with 10 bases lining up with TRBD1. The CDR3 contains 14 residues. V lost 4 bases to trimming and J lost 3 bases; unmatched junction nucleotides: 4. The germline CDR1 and CDR2 sequences are SGHRS and YFSETQ.

The V gene is TRBV5-2, the J gene TRBJ2-2; TRBD1, the table's D call, was not compared with the DNA. TRBV5-2 is shown as a pseudogene. This CDR3 region has 16 residues. The CDR3 protein is CASSLYLGARTGELFF. The CDR3 DNA follows: TGTGCCAGCAGCTTGTATTTGGGGGCGCGCACCGGGGAGCTGTTTTTT.

In regard to this clone: The conserved phenylalanine or tryptophan is not found at the CDR3 terminus, so this likely reflects a read error. The gene calls are TRBV11-3 and TRBJ1-1, with D possibly TRBD1 on 5 matching bases. CDR3 length: 15 amino acids. CDR1 is SGHNT and CDR2 is YENEEA in the germline V gene. V was cut by 4 bases and J by 0 bases, with 12 bases left in between. The CDR3: CASSSWTDMNTEAFL. The CDR3 DNA follows: TGTGCCAGCAGCTCTTGGACGGACATGAACACTGAAGCTTTCCTT.